These 17 T cell receptor beta chains originate from one sample sequenced in a study of cytotoxic CD8 clonotypes in ibrutinib-treated CLL. Profiling relied on immunoSEQ multiplex PCR, and the TCRdb table lists in-frame clones only, not all of them. Of 73,000 or so clones in the sample, about two thirds were seen once. Specimen: PBMCs, collected after 12 months of ibrutinib treatment. These receptors originate from a human donor with chronic lymphocytic leukemia.

The chain joins TRBV14 to TRBJ1-2, with D perhaps matching TRBD1 (5 bases). Germline loops: CDR1 SGHDN, CDR2 FVKESK. V lost 1 base and J lost 5, with 14 bases in between. The CDR3 is 15 residues long. CDR3 protein: CASSQGLGGIYGYTF. DNA for the CDR3: TGTGCCAGCAGCCAAGGGCTGGGGGGGATATATGGCTACACCTTC. Full variable domain (outside the CDR3, taken from reference TRBV14 and TRBJ1-2): EAGVTQFPSHSVIEKGQTVTLRCDPISGHDNLYWYRRVMGKEIKFLLHFVKESKQDESGMPNNRFLAERTGGTYSTLKVQPAELEDSGVYFCASSQGLGGIYGYTFGSGTRLTVV.

This clone occurred once. The genes are TRBV18 and TRBJ1-2; maybe TRBD1 (5 bases). The CDR3 consists of 13 residues. The germline V and J ends were trimmed by 6 bases and 7 bases, with 15 bases remaining between them. CDR1 is KGHSH, CDR2 LQKENI, per germline. The CDR3 DNA follows: TGTGCCAGCTCCACGGACCAGCAGGGTGGCTACACCTTC. Its protein product is CASSTDQQGGYTF.

This chain links TRBV11-2 with TRBJ1-6, with D unresolved. The CDR3 is 15 amino acids. The germline CDR1 and CDR2 sequences are SGHAT and FQNNGV. The V end lost 3 bases, the J end lost 5 bases, and 11 bases lay between the germline ends. CDR3 in amino acids: CASSFSGQDNSPLHF. CDR3 DNA: TGTGCCAGCAGCTTCTCTGGCCAGGATAATTCACCCCTCCACTTT.

The J gene is TRBJ1-5, the V gene TRBV15; D not resolved. The V end was cut by 0 bases, the J end by 7 bases, with 4 bases between. CDR1 is LNHNV and CDR2 is YYDKDF in the germline V gene (reference sequence). The CDR3 sequence is 12 residues long. The CDR3 region has the DNA TGTGCCACCAGCAGAGATCGACAGCCCCAGCATTTT. This translates into CATSRDRQPQHF.

The chain couples TRBV30 to TRBJ2-1, with D perhaps matching TRBD2 (6 bases). Trimming pared 3 bases from V and 0 bases from J, leaving 18 bases between. This CDR3 is built from 17 residues. The germline CDR1 and CDR2 sequences are GTSNPN and SVGIG (reference sequence). The DNA of the CDR3 is TGTGCCTGGAGGGGACGGGGGAGTTCCCGCTCCTACAATGAGCAGTTCTTC. It specifies CAWRGRGSSRSYNEQFF.

DNA for the CDR3: TGTGCCAGCAGCCCGGACCTGGACACTGAAGCTTTCTTT. The encoded protein is CASSPDLDTEAFF. The rearrangement links TRBV7-8 to TRBJ1-1; D gene unclear. CDR3 length: 13 residues. With 5 bases removed from V and 3 bases from J, the gap between germline ends came to 10 bases. The germline CDR1 and CDR2 sequences are SGHVS and FQNEAQ.

In its sample, this clone was seen once. The chain joins TRBV27 to TRBJ2-6; D gene uncertain. This CDR3 comprises 15 residues. CDR1 MNHEY and CDR2 SMNVEV come from the germline V gene (reference sequence). Between the trimmed V and J ends, which lost 1 base and 0 bases, there was a span of 4 bases. CDR3 protein: CASSLWGSGANVLTF. The DNA of the CDR3 is TGTGCCAGCAGTTTATGGGGCTCTGGGGCCAACGTCCTGACTTTC.

A few counts support this clone. The rearrangement links TRBV5-1 to TRBJ2-3; 7 nucleotides match TRBD2. J lost 1 base, V lost 0 bases, and 5 bases had no gene match. Germline-derived CDR1 and CDR2 are SGHRS and YFSETQ. The CDR3 loop spans 16 amino acids. The CDR3 is CASSLGVSGRTDTQYF. The CDR3 DNA is TGCGCCAGCAGCTTGGGTGTTAGCGGGCGCACAGATACGCAGTATTTT.

The DNA of the CDR3 is TGTGCCAGTAACGGGGGACGGACAGGGGAATTCTATGGCTACACCTTC. Residues: CASNGGRTGEFYGYTF. The chain recombines TRBV19 with TRBJ1-2; 9 positions match TRBD1. Germline V gene lookup returns CDR1 LNHDA and CDR2 SQIVND (reference sequence). The J segment lost 4 bases and the V segment lost 7 bases, leaving 13 bases of the junction unmatched. The CDR3 runs to 16 residues.

This clone was counted only a few times. The rearrangement joins TRBV29-1 to TRBJ1-3; D remains unclear. The CDR3 length is 15 residues. Trimming stripped 2 bases from V and 0 bases from J, with 11 bases between. Germline lookup yields CDR1 SQVTM and CDR2 ANQGSEA. The CDR3 is CSVERRLNSGNTIYF. The DNA for the CDR3 is TGCAGCGTTGAACGCCGACTAAACTCTGGAAACACCATATATTTT.

The CDR3 is CASSPPRGQGNTGELFF. CDR3 bases: TGTGCCAGCAGCCCTCCTCGAGGGCAGGGGAACACCGGGGAGCTGTTTTTT. The chain recombines TRBV7-8 with TRBJ2-2, with D perhaps TRBD1 or TRBD2 (5 bases each). Germline CDR1 SGHVS, CDR2 FQNEAQ. The V and J ends lost 5 bases and 1 base respectively, with 17 bases between them. The CDR3 is 17 amino acids.

V usage is TRBV5-1 and J usage is TRBJ1-4; D might be TRBD1 (5 bases). V lost 0 bases and J 7 bases, leaving 13 bases between the germline ends. Germline-derived CDR1 and CDR2 are SGHRS and YFSETQ. This CDR3 spans 15 amino acids. CDR3 residues: CASSLVTGVGEKLFF. CDR3 DNA: TGCGCCAGCAGCTTGGTCACGGGGGTCGGTGAAAAACTGTTTTTT. Supplemented by reference TRBV5-1 and TRBJ1-4, the full variable domain reads KAGVTQTPRYLIKTRGQQVTLSCSPISGHRSVSWYQQTPGQGLQFLFEYFSETQRNKGNFPGRFSGRQFSNSRSEMNVSTLELGDSALYLCASSLVTGVGEKLFFGSGTQLSVL.

This rearrangement joins TRBV7-2 to TRBJ1-2; D may be TRBD1 (6 bases). CDR3 length equals 15 residues. V was trimmed by 5 bases and J by 5 bases, leaving 18 bases between them. Germline assignment: CDR1 SGHTA and CDR2 FQGNSA. In DNA, the CDR3 is TGTGCCAGCAGCCTACCGGACAGTGCACGTTATGGCTACACCTTC. It specifies CASSLPDSARYGYTF.

V and J are TRBV6-1 and TRBJ2-5, with a tentative D call TRBD1 (6 bases). CDR3 size: 15 residues. CDR1 MNHNS and CDR2 SASEGT come from the germline V gene. Trimming removed 0 bases from V and 3 bases from J, with 11 bases in between. The CDR3 spells CASSEATGRKETQYF. In DNA, the CDR3 is TGTGCCAGCAGTGAAGCAACAGGGAGAAAAGAGACCCAGTACTTC.

This chain uses TRBV6-5 with TRBJ1-1; D remains ambiguous. Germline CDR1 MNHEY, CDR2 SVGAGI. The CDR3 runs 13 residues. Trimming removed 1 base from V and 8 bases from J, with 11 bases in between. DNA for the CDR3: TGTGCCAGCAGTTACTTCGGGGATGGGGAAGCTTTCTTT. It encodes CASSYFGDGEAFF.

This clone was detected only once. The CDR3 loop is CASSLEGASGEQFF. CDR3 nucleotide sequence: TGCGCCAGCAGCTTGGAAGGGGCTAGCGGCGAGCAGTTCTTC. This rearrangement joins TRBV5-1 to TRBJ2-1; 7 nucleotides align to TRBD2. CDR3 size: 14 residues. Germline CDR1 and CDR2: SGHRS and YFSETQ. With V trimmed by 0 bases and J by 10 bases, 7 bases remained unmatched.

DNA for the CDR3: TGTGCCATTTTAGATCGGGTTTGCAATGAGCAGTTCTTC. It is translated as CAILDRVCNEQFF. This sequence joins TRBV10-3 and TRBJ2-1; D remains unclear. Trimming removed 9 bases from V and 6 bases from J, with 15 bases in between. The CDR3 extends over 13 amino acids. Germline CDR1 is ENHRY and CDR2 is SYGVKD.